Below are 19 T cell receptor beta chains sequenced from a single sample in a study of shared clonotypes between healthy human individuals. Libraries were prepared by immunoSEQ multiplex PCR; TCRdb keeps only in-frame clonotypes and omits some of them. The sample shows a few hundred thousand clones, 75% to 80% of them seen only once. The sample was PBMCs. These receptors were obtained from a woman in her 40s in good health. Some clones in this sample may be carry-over from other donors' samples.

Concerning this clone: This likely came from a read error, as a far larger clone is one base away. This chain connects TRBV29-1 to TRBJ1-2; D is ambiguous. Germline V gene lookup returns CDR1 SQVTM and CDR2 ANQGSEA. This CDR3 spans 12 amino acids. The CDR3 sequence is CSVKDHNYGYTF. CDR3 nucleotides: TGCAGCGTTAAAGACCATAACTATGGCTACACCTTC.

This chain joins TRBV27 and TRBJ2-7; no clear D. CDR1 is MNHEY and CDR2 is SMNVEV in the germline V gene (reference sequence). V was clipped by 3 bases and J by 0 bases, with 21 bases between them. The CDR3 contains 18 residues. CDR3 DNA sequence: TGTGCCAGCAGTTTTGGCCGACTTAACAGAAAGAGCTCCTACGAGCAGTACTTC. Its translation: CASSFGRLNRKSSYEQYF.

The genes are TRBV6-1 and TRBJ2-7; possibly TRBD1 for D (5 bases). CDR1 and CDR2 (germline): MNHNS, SASEGT. Trimming removed 3 bases from V and 0 bases from J, with 15 bases in between. This CDR3 is 16 amino acids long. CDR3 coding DNA: TGTGCCAGCAGTGACCGACAGAGACGATACTCCTACGAGCAGTACTTC. Amino acids: CASSDRQRRYSYEQYF.

The V gene is TRBV5-1, the J gene TRBJ2-1; D could derive from TRBD1 or TRBD2 (6 bases each). The CDR3 sequence is 13 residues long. Between the trimmed V and J ends, which lost 5 bases and 2 bases, there was a span of 8 bases. Germline CDR1 and CDR2: SGHRS and YFSETQ. The CDR3 bases are TGCGCCAGCAGGGAGGGGGCCTACAATGAGCAGTTCTTC. Protein sequence: CASREGAYNEQFF.

V and J are TRBV6-5 and TRBJ2-7; possibly TRBD1 for D (5 bases). V lost 2 bases to trimming and J lost 4 bases, with 9 bases between them. The CDR3 consists of 13 residues. The germline V gene has CDR1 MNHEY and CDR2 SVGAGI. The CDR3: CASSYNRQYEQYF. The CDR3 DNA follows: TGTGCCAGCAGTTACAACAGACAGTACGAGCAGTACTTC.

The chain links TRBV14 to TRBJ2-1; possibly TRBD2 for D (5 bases). Looked up from germline, CDR1 is SGHDN and CDR2 is FVKESK. The CDR3 length is 16 residues. V was shortened by 5 bases and J by 4 bases, with 18 bases between the two germline ends. The CDR3 sequence is CASSSNGGQAYNEQFF. The CDR3, as DNA: TGTGCCAGCAGCTCTAATGGCGGGCAGGCTTACAATGAGCAGTTCTTC.

This chain joins TRBV19 and TRBJ2-7, with TRBD2 matching over 10 bases. The CDR3 runs 15 residues. CDR1 is LNHDA and CDR2 is SQIVND in the germline V gene (reference sequence). J was trimmed by 2 bases and V by 5 bases; bases with no gene match: 6. CDR3 in amino acids: CASSVLAGDPYEQYF. CDR3 nucleotides: TGTGCCAGTAGTGTCCTAGCGGGAGATCCCTACGAGCAGTACTTC.

The chain uses TRBV7-2 and TRBJ2-5; 8 bases agree with TRBD2. Germline assignment: CDR1 SGHTA and CDR2 FQGNSA. J lost 4 bases, V lost 2 bases, and 6 bases had no gene match. CDR3 length: 15 residues. CDR3 residues: CASSLQAGVRETQYF. CDR3 DNA: TGTGCCAGCAGCTTACAAGCGGGAGTCCGAGAGACCCAGTACTTC.

V and J are TRBV2 and TRBJ2-3; the match to TRBD1 covers 7 bases. The ends lost 10 bases at V and 6 bases at J; junction bases unmatched: 7. Per germline, CDR1 SNHLY and CDR2 FYNNEI. The length of the CDR3 is 12 residues. The CDR3 nucleotides are TGTGCCACCGGCGACAGGGCGGATACGCAGTATTTT. Translating it yields CATGDRADTQYF.

The genes are TRBV6-4 and TRBJ2-3; maybe TRBD2 (6 bases). Trimming stripped 3 bases from V and 4 bases from J, with 11 bases between. The germline gives CDR1 MRHNA, CDR2 SNTAGT. The CDR3 runs 14 residues. The CDR3 loop is CASSEGGGADTQYF. As DNA, the CDR3 is TGTGCCAGCAGTGAGGGGGGAGGAGCAGATACGCAGTATTTT.

The chain employs TRBV5-8 and TRBJ1-5; D is perhaps TRBD1 (6 bases). The CDR3 covers 13 residues. Germline V gives CDR1 SGHTS, CDR2 YDEGEE. V shed 7 bases and J shed 6 bases, with 14 bases lying between them. Written as DNA, the CDR3 is TGTGCCAGCTCCACCAGGGGCGGTCAGCCCCAGCATTTT. It is translated as CASSTRGGQPQHF.

This clone was seen more than once but under ten times. For the CDR3, the DNA is TGTGCCAGCAGCGTAGTGACCCAGAACACTGAAGCTTTCTTT. Amino acids: CASSVVTQNTEAFF. V and J are TRBV9 and TRBJ1-1; D is unclear. The V gene's germline CDR1 is SGDLS and CDR2 YYNGEE. The CDR3 length is 14 residues. V dropped 0 bases and J dropped 1 base, with 7 bases sitting between them. Combining the CDR3 with reference TRBV9 and TRBJ1-1 gives the whole variable domain DSGVTQTPKHLITATGQRVTLRCSPRSGDLSVYWYQQSLDQGLQFLIQYYNGEERAKGNILERFSAQQFPDLHSELNLSSLELGDSALYFCASSVVTQNTEAFFGQGTRLTVV.

This sequence joins TRBV30 and TRBJ2-5; 7 positions match TRBD2. The J call could be wrong; TRBJ2-7 is a better fit for the DNA end. The CDR3 spans 13 residues. From germline, CDR1 is GTSNPN and CDR2 SVGIG (reference sequence). The CDR3 DNA is TGTGCCTGGAGTGCCGGGACTATCTACGAGCAGTACTTC. Encoded protein: CAWSAGTIYEQYF.

The J gene is TRBJ1-1, the V gene TRBV6-1; D remains unclear. Germline CDR1 MNHNS, CDR2 SASEGT. Trimming removed 6 bases at V and 2 bases at J, with 10 bases between. There are 13 residues in the CDR3. CDR3 in DNA: TGTGCCAGCAGGAACAACCCCAACACTGAAGCTTTCTTT. It is translated as CASRNNPNTEAFF.

The rearrangement uses TRBV18 and TRBJ1-1, with a possible D match to TRBD1 (6 bases). This CDR3 comprises 16 residues. Deletions cut 7 bases from V and 1 base from J, with 19 bases between. Looked up from germline, CDR1 is KGHSH and CDR2 is LQKENI. The CDR3 is CASLLSGQWRNTEAFF. The CDR3 nucleotides read TGTGCCAGCTTACTATCGGGACAATGGAGGAACACTGAAGCTTTCTTT.

The chain is built from TRBV5-4 and TRBJ1-1; D gene unclear. This CDR3 has 13 amino acids. V gave up 2 bases and J gave up 1 base, with 6 bases separating them. Germline assignment: CDR1 SGHNT and CDR2 YYREEE (reference sequence). The CDR3 protein is CASSFSGNTEAFF. As DNA, the CDR3 is TGTGCCAGCAGCTTCTCGGGGAACACTGAAGCTTTCTTT.

Regarding this clone: Other DNA sequences of this sample code for an identical CDR3. The chain links TRBV6-5 to TRBJ1-2, with TRBD1 matching 8 bases. The germline CDR1 and CDR2 sequences are MNHEY and SVGAGI. The CDR3 contains 13 residues. V shed 6 bases and J 4 bases; nucleotides not matched to a gene: 4. The CDR3 sequence: CASSLTGAYGYTF. The CDR3 nucleotides are TGTGCCAGCAGCCTGACAGGGGCCTATGGCTACACCTTC.

This clone occurred a few times. CDR3 sequence: CASSPQRTGREQYF. CDR3 sequence (DNA): TGTGCCAGCAGTCCCCAAAGGACAGGGCGCGAGCAGTACTTC. V gene TRBV28 combines with J gene TRBJ2-7; TRBD1 aligns across 8 bases. Per germline, CDR1 MDHEN and CDR2 SYDVKM. The CDR3 contains 14 residues. J gave up 6 bases and V 5 bases, and 9 bases lay outside the gene matches.

The rearrangement uses TRBV28 and TRBJ2-7; 8 nucleotides align to TRBD2. The germline V gene encodes CDR1 MDHEN and CDR2 SYDVKM. The J segment lost 2 bases and the V segment lost 7 bases, leaving 7 bases of the junction unmatched. The CDR3 consists of 14 residues. CDR3 nucleotides: TGTGCCAGCACTCCCGCGGGAGGCCCCTACGAGCAGTACTTC. This sequence encodes CASTPAGGPYEQYF.